The 26 T cell receptor beta chains listed next were all sequenced from one sample in a study of T cell responses to AZD1222 COVID-19 vaccine. Measured with immunoSEQ multiplex PCR; TCRdb has only the in-frame clones, and not every one. The sample holds roughly 66,000 clones; around nine tenths are singletons and the top ten take about 5%. The sequenced sample was peripheral blood, obtained 28 days after the second dose of the MenACWY control vaccine. These receptors were collected from an adult who received the MenACWY meningococcal vaccine as a control.

The J gene is TRBJ1-1, the V gene TRBV29-1; no definite D call. Looked up from germline, CDR1 is SQVTM and CDR2 is ANQGSEA. Trimming took off 3 bases at V and 4 bases at J, with 12 bases between the two ends. This CDR3 contains 13 residues. The CDR3 is CSVESAGGTEAFF. The CDR3, as DNA: TGCAGCGTTGAGAGTGCCGGTGGCACTGAAGCTTTCTTT.

The chain carries TRBV11-3 and TRBJ1-1; tentative D call: TRBD1 (6 bases). In germline, CDR1 is SGHNT, CDR2 YENEEA. V lost 5 bases, J lost 4 bases, and 11 bases lay in between. This CDR3 comprises 13 residues. In nucleotides, the CDR3 is TGTGCCAGCAGCGCAGGGGTTCGCACTGAAGCTTTCTTT. Protein product: CASSAGVRTEAFF.

The V call is TRBV4-1, the J call TRBJ1-6; D gene uncertain. Germline V gene sequence: CDR1 MGHRA, CDR2 YSYEKL. V lost 8 bases to trimming and J lost 9 bases, with 17 bases between them. The CDR3 has 14 amino acids. As DNA, the CDR3 is TGCGCCAGCCAACGTCCGGGTATTGTTTCACCCCTCCACTTT. As protein: CASQRPGIVSPLHF.

V is TRBV10-3 and J is TRBJ2-3; D ambiguous. CDR1 ENHRY and CDR2 SYGVKD come from the germline V gene. Trimming took 0 bases from V and 4 from J, leaving 8 bases between them. CDR3 size: 14 residues. CDR3 region: CAISESRFADTQYF. The CDR3 nucleotides read TGTGCCATCAGTGAGTCCAGGTTTGCAGATACGCAGTATTTT.

The rearrangement links TRBV7-2 to TRBJ1-5, with 8 nucleotides matching TRBD1. Germline CDR1 is SGHTA and CDR2 is FQGNSA. V was clipped by 5 bases and J by 6 bases; unmatched bases: 6. This CDR3 contains 14 residues. The CDR3 spells CASSPQGGSQPQHF. Written as DNA, the CDR3 is TGTGCCAGCAGCCCACAGGGGGGGAGTCAGCCCCAGCATTTT.

This clone has a single count. The rearrangement uses TRBV28 and TRBJ1-1; the D is unclear. The V end was cut by 5 bases, the J end by 0 bases, with 19 bases between. CDR3 length equals 17 residues. Germline CDR1 MDHEN, CDR2 SYDVKM. CDR3 protein: CASSRPIVGRLNTEAFF. Written as DNA, the CDR3 is TGTGCCAGCAGTCGCCCTATAGTCGGACGGCTGAACACTGAAGCTTTCTTT. Drawing the rest from reference TRBV28 and TRBJ1-1, the complete variable domain is DVKVTQSSRYLVKRTGEKVFLECVQDMDHENMFWYRQDPGLGLRLIYFSYDVKMKEKGDIPEGYSVSREKKERFSLILESASTNQTSMYLCASSRPIVGRLNTEAFFGQGTRLTVV.

The chain has TRBV5-4 and TRBJ2-5, with D unresolved. The CDR3 contains 15 residues. The germline gives CDR1 SGHNT, CDR2 YYREEE (reference sequence). The V gene lost 4 bases and the J gene lost 1 base, with 14 bases spanning the gap. The CDR3 sequence is CASSQDRASQETQYF. The CDR3 coding sequence is TGTGCCAGCAGCCAGGACCGGGCATCCCAAGAGACCCAGTACTTC.

The rearrangement joins TRBV11-2 to TRBJ2-7; D perhaps matches TRBD2 (6 bases). Germline V gives CDR1 SGHAT, CDR2 FQNNGV. The CDR3 sequence is 14 residues long. The V end lost 0 bases, the J end lost 4 bases, and 10 bases lay between the germline ends. In nucleotides, the CDR3 is TGTGCCAGCAGCTTAGAGGGGGGTTGGTACGAGCAGTACTTC. This encodes CASSLEGGWYEQYF. The whole variable domain, remainder taken from reference TRBV11-2 and TRBJ2-7, is EAGVAQSPRYKIIEKRQSVAFWCNPISGHATLYWYQQILGQGPKLLIQFQNNGVVDDSQLPKDRFSAERLKGVDSTLKIQPAKLEDSAVYLCASSLEGGWYEQYFGPGTRLTVT.

The rearrangement joins TRBV13 to TRBJ1-2; tentatively, D is TRBD1 (5 bases). The ends were cut back, 3 bases at V and 3 bases at J, with 11 bases in the middle. The CDR3 totals 14 residues. Germline CDR1 is PRHDT and CDR2 is FYEKMQ (reference sequence). The CDR3 reads CASSFKGRYYGYTF. The CDR3 DNA reads TGTGCCAGCAGCTTTAAGGGACGTTACTATGGCTACACCTTC.

V usage is TRBV28 and J usage is TRBJ2-7, with TRBD1 as a possible D gene (5 bases). Trimming took 3 bases from V and 7 from J, leaving 7 bases between them. The CDR3 sequence is 11 residues long. CDR1 MDHEN and CDR2 SYDVKM come from the germline V gene. The CDR3 protein is CASSFTGEQYF. The CDR3 DNA is TGTGCCAGCAGTTTTACAGGAGAGCAGTACTTC.

The rearrangement uses TRBV9 and TRBJ1-1, with no clear D. The V end was cut by 4 bases, the J end by 2 bases, with 12 bases between. The CDR3 is made up of 14 amino acids. Germline V gives CDR1 SGDLS, CDR2 YYNGEE. CDR3 sequence: CASSPPPLNTEAFF. DNA for the CDR3: TGTGCCAGCAGCCCCCCCCCTTTAAACACTGAAGCTTTCTTT.

The chain recombines TRBV7-9 with TRBJ2-7, with 10 bases fitting TRBD2. This CDR3 spans 13 amino acids. J gave up 3 bases and V 7 bases, and 3 bases lay outside the gene matches. Germline assignment: CDR1 SEHNR and CDR2 FQNEAQ (reference sequence). CDR3 region: CASIASGGYEQYF. CDR3 nucleotide sequence: TGTGCCAGCATAGCTAGCGGGGGCTACGAGCAGTACTTC.

The V call is TRBV27, the J call TRBJ1-5; D may be TRBD1 (5 bases). Trimming cost V 8 bases and J 5 bases, with 10 bases left between them. This CDR3 contains 12 residues. The germline CDR1 and CDR2 sequences are MNHEY and SMNVEV (reference sequence). The CDR3 nucleotides read TGTGCCAGCTCGACGGGGGATCAGCCCCAGCATTTT. Residues: CASSTGDQPQHF.

The chain recombines TRBV29-1 with TRBJ2-1; unclear D gene. The CDR3 runs to 15 residues. The V gene lost 7 bases and the J gene lost 0 bases, with 16 bases spanning the gap. Germline V CDR1 and CDR2: SQVTM, ANQGSEA. The CDR3 region has the DNA TGCAGCGCTAGGACGGCGACCAGCTCCTACAATGAGCAGTTCTTC. Protein product: CSARTATSSYNEQFF.

The chain is built from TRBV28 and TRBJ2-7; no clear D gene. Germline-derived CDR1 and CDR2 are MDHEN and SYDVKM. V lost 5 bases to trimming and J lost 6 bases, with 11 bases between them. The CDR3 length is 12 residues. CDR3 DNA sequence: TGTGCCAGCAGTGGTGGACCCCGCGAGCAGTACTTC. This encodes CASSGGPREQYF.

The gene calls are TRBV5-1 and TRBJ2-1, with D possibly being TRBD2 (6 bases). Germline CDR1 is SGHRS and CDR2 is YFSETQ. This CDR3 spans 13 amino acids. V lost 1 base, J lost 7 bases, and 9 bases lay in between. In DNA, the CDR3 is TGCGCCAGCAGCTTGAACGCGGGGAATGAGCAGTTCTTC. This translates into CASSLNAGNEQFF.

This sequence joins TRBV6-5 and TRBJ2-7; no clear D. V was cut by 8 bases and J by 4 bases, with 9 bases left in between. This CDR3 spans 11 amino acids. Germline lookup yields CDR1 MNHEY and CDR2 SVGAGI. The CDR3 spells CASRRAYEQYF. The CDR3 DNA is TGTGCCAGCCGTAGGGCTTACGAGCAGTACTTC.

The chain employs TRBV29-1 and TRBJ1-1; the D is unclear. This CDR3 comprises 13 residues. Germline loops: CDR1 SQVTM, CDR2 ANQGSEA. V was clipped by 0 bases and J by 5 bases, with 10 bases between them. CDR3 nucleotide sequence: TGCAGCGTTGAAGATGAGGTAGGGACTGAAGCTTTCTTT. Encoded protein: CSVEDEVGTEAFF. Complete variable domain (other parts from reference TRBV29-1 and TRBJ1-1): SAVISQKPSRDICQRGTSLTIQCQVDSQVTMMFWYRQQPGQSLTLIATANQGSEATYESGFVIDKFPISRPNLTFSTLTVSNMSPEDSSIYLCSVEDEVGTEAFFGQGTRLTVV.

V is TRBV5-1 and J is TRBJ1-1; maybe TRBD1 (5 bases). Germline V gene sequence: CDR1 SGHRS, CDR2 YFSETQ. CDR3 length: 16 residues. V was pared by 0 bases and J by 0 bases, with 12 bases between. The CDR3 loop reads CASSLGSGGLNTEAFF. Here the CDR3 DNA reads TGCGCCAGCAGCTTGGGGTCGGGGGGATTGAACACTGAAGCTTTCTTT.

This chain links TRBV19 with TRBJ1-2; tentative D call: TRBD1 (6 bases). Germline CDR1 LNHDA, CDR2 SQIVND (reference sequence). The CDR3 spans 14 residues. Deletions cut 7 bases from V and 6 bases from J, with 18 bases between. The CDR3 DNA reads TGTGCCAGTATCCCGAGGGGGGATTGGCATGGCTACACCTTC. Amino acid sequence: CASIPRGDWHGYTF.

The chain carries TRBV6-9 and TRBJ2-4, with D possibly being TRBD2 (5 bases). This CDR3 is 15 amino acids long. V gave up 2 bases and J gave up 6 bases, with 14 bases separating them. Germline-derived CDR1 and CDR2 are MNHGY and SVAAGI. The CDR3 DNA reads TGTGCCAGCAGTTATCGGGGTAAATGGAGAAACATTCAGTACTTC. As protein: CASSYRGKWRNIQYF.

The table lists this clone with a count of one. The chain carries TRBV5-5 and TRBJ1-5; D is uncertain. The CDR3 is 14 amino acids. V was clipped by 0 bases and J by 3 bases, with 7 bases between them. Germline CDR1 SGHKS, CDR2 YYEKEE (reference sequence). CDR3 region: CASSLGRINQPQHF. CDR3 nucleotides: TGTGCCAGCAGCTTGGGCCGGATCAATCAGCCCCAGCATTTT.

This chain joins TRBV24-1 and TRBJ1-2; TRBD1 matches 10 bases. Unmatched junction bases numbered 18, after V lost 9 bases and J lost 0 bases. The CDR3 is 19 amino acids. Germline values: CDR1 KGHDR, CDR2 SFDVKD. The CDR3: CATGAGVKTGGLSNYGYTF. As DNA, the CDR3 is TGTGCCACCGGAGCTGGGGTAAAGACAGGGGGCCTATCTAACTATGGCTACACCTTC.

The V and J genes are TRBV19 and TRBJ1-5, with D uncertain. The CDR3 totals 13 residues. V dropped 0 bases and J dropped 7 bases, with 7 bases sitting between them. Germline lookup yields CDR1 LNHDA and CDR2 SQIVND (reference sequence). CDR3 amino acids: CASSIDLQQPQHF. For the CDR3, the DNA is TGTGCCAGTAGTATAGATCTCCAACAGCCCCAGCATTTT.

V is TRBV19 and J is TRBJ2-7, with TRBD2 identical over 9 bases. V trimming: 3 bases; J trimming: 4 bases; junction bases outside the gene matches: 13. The CDR3 is made up of 17 amino acids. Germline CDR1 is LNHDA and CDR2 is SQIVND (reference sequence). CDR3 sequence (DNA): TGTGCCAGTAGTATTTCTGGCGGGAGGGCCTACAGGTACGAGCAGTACTTC. It encodes CASSISGGRAYRYEQYF.

This chain uses TRBV2 with TRBJ2-5; D is perhaps TRBD2 (5 bases). The V gene lost 8 bases and the J gene lost 5 bases, with 15 bases spanning the gap. CDR3 length: 13 residues. Germline CDR1 is SNHLY and CDR2 is FYNNEI. The CDR3 spells CASYGIGGETQYF. In nucleotides, the CDR3 is TGTGCCAGCTACGGGATAGGTGGGGAGACCCAGTACTTC.